A single sample gave rise to the 26 T cell receptor beta chains below, sequenced in a study of graft-versus-host responses after intestinal transplantation (dated by TCRdb to 2020 to 2022). Library preparation was by the immunoSEQ multiplex PCR assay. TCRdb mirrors the immuneACCESS table, restricted to in-frame sequences. Some clones are absent from its copies; in checked studies, under half trace to an unresolved V gene, and the reason for the others is unknown. A total of about 12,000 clones appear in this sample, about four fifths of them only once. The top ten clonotypes cover approximately 37% of the sample. This sample comprised PBMCs, obtained about 490 days after intestinal transplant. The source of these receptors is a human patient who received an intestinal transplant, so some T cells may come from the graft donor.

This clone qualifies as medium-sized (0.01 to 0.1%). The rearrangement uses TRBV5-4 and TRBJ2-7; D gene unclear. V lost 0 bases and J 2 bases, leaving 9 bases between the germline ends. Per germline, CDR1 SGHNT and CDR2 YYREEE (reference sequence). The CDR3 is made up of 14 amino acids. The CDR3 region has the DNA TGTGCCAGCAGCTTGGCCACCAACCCCTACGAGCAGTACTTC. It translates to CASSLATNPYEQYF.

The chain uses TRBV4-1 and TRBJ1-1, with unresolved D. The CDR3 spans 15 residues. Germline assignment: CDR1 MGHRA and CDR2 YSYEKL. Trimming took 4 bases from V and 1 from J, leaving 13 bases between them. CDR3 loop: CASSPLLLGNTEAFF. The DNA for the CDR3 is TGCGCCAGCAGCCCCTTATTGTTAGGGAACACTGAAGCTTTCTTT.

The chain carries TRBV6-1 and TRBJ2-1; D call uncertain. V lost 4 bases and J 7 bases, leaving 8 bases between the germline ends. Looked up from germline, CDR1 is MNHNS and CDR2 is SASEGT. The CDR3 spans 12 residues. This CDR3 reads CASSVVGNEQFF. Here the CDR3 DNA reads TGTGCCAGCAGTGTCGTCGGGAATGAGCAGTTCTTC.

The chain's CDR3 is CASSTGTGSYEQYF. The CDR3 nucleotides read TGTGCCAGCAGTACTGGGACGGGTTCCTACGAGCAGTACTTC. The chain recombines TRBV6-1 with TRBJ2-7; the D gene could be TRBD1 or TRBD2 (5 bases each). CDR3 length: 14 amino acids. Germline lookup yields CDR1 MNHNS and CDR2 SASEGT. Trimming took off 5 bases at V and 1 base at J, with 12 bases between the two ends.

This chain links TRBV6-5 with TRBJ2-2; no definite D call. Germline lookup yields CDR1 MNHEY and CDR2 SVGAGI. With 6 bases removed from V and 5 bases from J, the gap between germline ends came to 4 bases. The CDR3 has 11 residues. The CDR3 loop is CASRHTGELFF. The CDR3 DNA follows: TGTGCCAGCAGGCATACCGGGGAGCTGTTTTTT.

The CDR3 DNA sequence: TGCGCCAGCAGCTTGGGGTCGACAGGGCCCTACGAGCAGTACTTC. Translating it yields CASSLGSTGPYEQYF. The chain has TRBV5-1 and TRBJ2-5; 7 nucleotides align to TRBD1. The DNA end is more similar to TRBJ2-7, so the J call may be wrong. The germline gives CDR1 SGHRS, CDR2 YFSETQ. The CDR3 loop spans 15 amino acids.

The chain combines TRBV19 with TRBJ2-3; a possible D gene is TRBD2 (6 bases). The CDR3 contains 15 residues. Germline values: CDR1 LNHDA, CDR2 SQIVND (reference sequence). V was trimmed by 4 bases and J by 2 bases, leaving 13 bases between them. For the CDR3, the DNA is TGTGCCAGTAGTAAAGGAGGGGATGCCACAGATACGCAGTATTTT. Protein sequence: CASSKGGDATDTQYF.

This clone has only one observation. V and J are TRBV9 and TRBJ2-3; unclear D gene. The CDR3 loop spans 17 amino acids. Germline values: CDR1 SGDLS, CDR2 YYNGEE. Trimming took off 1 base at V and 1 base at J, with 16 bases between the two ends. The CDR3: CASSVIGSDGGTDTQYF. The CDR3 nucleotides read TGTGCCAGCAGCGTAATTGGCTCCGACGGAGGCACAGATACGCAGTATTTT.

The chain combines TRBV4-1 with TRBJ1-4; TRBD1 matches at 10 bases. The V gene end was trimmed by 6 bases and the J gene end by 7 bases; junction bases not matched to a gene: 8. The germline V gene encodes CDR1 MGHRA and CDR2 YSYEKL. This CDR3 contains 15 residues. CDR3 DNA sequence: TGCGCCAGCAGTCACGACAGGGGGCAGAGTGAAAAACTGTTTTTT. Translation: CASSHDRGQSEKLFF.

V usage is TRBV5-1 and J usage is TRBJ1-2; D is possibly TRBD1 (5 bases). The germline CDR1 and CDR2 sequences are SGHRS and YFSETQ. V lost 1 base and J lost 1, with 11 bases in between. This CDR3 region has 15 residues. For the CDR3, the DNA is TGCGCCAGCAGCTTGTGGAGGGGCAGTAACTATGGCTACACCTTC. This sequence encodes CASSLWRGSNYGYTF.

The chain is built from TRBV4-1 and TRBJ2-3, with 14 nucleotides matching TRBD2. The germline V gene has CDR1 MGHRA and CDR2 YSYEKL. V lost 1 base and J lost 0; bases outside the gene matches: 3. The CDR3 length is 18 residues. CDR3 sequence reads: CASSQGLAGGPSTDTQYF. In nucleotides, the CDR3 is TGCGCCAGCAGCCAAGGACTAGCGGGGGGGCCTAGCACAGATACGCAGTATTTT.

The V gene is TRBV6-5, the J gene TRBJ2-1, with 9 bases matching TRBD2. The length of the CDR3 is 13 residues. The junction had 2 bases not matched to a gene; V was cut back by 8 bases and J by 3 bases. Germline CDR1 MNHEY, CDR2 SVGAGI. CDR3: CASSSGNYNEQFF. The CDR3 nucleotides read TGTGCCAGCTCTAGCGGGAACTACAATGAGCAGTTCTTC.

The CDR3 sequence: CSVDGTGLRGQYF. The CDR3 DNA follows: TGCAGCGTTGACGGGACAGGGCTACGAGGGCAGTACTTC. The rearrangement joins TRBV29-1 to TRBJ2-7; 9 bases match TRBD1. This CDR3 contains 13 residues. Looked up from germline, CDR1 is SQVTM and CDR2 is ANQGSEA. V was clipped by 3 bases and J by 9 bases; unmatched bases: 9.

This rearrangement joins TRBV7-9 to TRBJ1-1; D perhaps matches TRBD1 (5 bases). CDR1 SEHNR and CDR2 FQNEAQ come from the germline V gene (reference sequence). The ends were cut back, 5 bases at V and 7 bases at J, with 20 bases in the middle. The CDR3 extends over 15 amino acids. The CDR3 DNA reads TGTGCCAGCAGCATAAAAGGGGAAGCCGGATTTGAAGCTTTCTTT. Its protein product is CASSIKGEAGFEAFF.

The chain links TRBV5-1 to TRBJ2-5; weak D call: TRBD2 (5 bases). V lost 1 base and J 1 base, leaving 5 bases between the germline ends. Germline V gives CDR1 SGHRS, CDR2 YFSETQ. This CDR3 spans 13 amino acids. CDR3 coding DNA: TGCGCCAGCAGCTTGACTAGCCAAGAGACCCAGTACTTC. The encoded protein is CASSLTSQETQYF.

The chain links TRBV7-9 to TRBJ2-2, with 11 bases that match TRBD1. J lost 6 bases, V lost 4 bases, and 7 bases had no gene match. The CDR3 length is 16 residues. CDR1 SEHNR and CDR2 FQNEAQ come from the germline V gene (reference sequence). The CDR3 is CASSSRDRGDPGELFF. The CDR3, as DNA: TGTGCCAGCAGCTCCCGGGACAGGGGGGATCCCGGGGAGCTGTTTTTT.

V gene TRBV5-1 combines with J gene TRBJ2-3, with 11 nucleotides matching TRBD2. The V segment lost 6 bases and the J segment 2 bases; nucleotides outside the gene matches: 8. The CDR3 runs to 16 residues. CDR1 and CDR2 (germline): SGHRS, YFSETQ. This CDR3 reads CASISGLAGSTDTQYF. The CDR3 DNA follows: TGCGCCAGCATCTCCGGACTAGCGGGTTCCACAGATACGCAGTATTTT.

The chain combines TRBV6-9 with TRBJ2-7, with D perhaps matching TRBD1 (5 bases). CDR1 and CDR2 from the germline V gene are MNHGY and SVAAGI. The CDR3 spans 16 residues. V was pared by 3 bases and J by 0 bases, with 15 bases between. The CDR3 coding sequence is TGTGCCAGCAGTTACTCCGGGCTCGACAGCTCCTACGAGCAGTACTTC. As protein: CASSYSGLDSSYEQYF.

The V gene is TRBV9, the J gene TRBJ2-1; D is undetermined. The CDR3 totals 15 residues. The germline CDR1 and CDR2 sequences are SGDLS and YYNGEE. V was trimmed by 0 bases and J by 1 base, leaving 8 bases between them. The CDR3 here is CASSVVADSYNEQFF. The CDR3, as DNA: TGTGCCAGCAGCGTAGTGGCAGATTCCTACAATGAGCAGTTCTTC.

V is TRBV6-5 and J is TRBJ2-7, with TRBD1 matching 7 bases. CDR1 is MNHEY and CDR2 is SVGAGI in the germline V gene. CDR3 length equals 14 residues. J gave up 4 bases and V 0 bases, and 3 bases lay outside the gene matches. This CDR3 reads CASSYSQGPYEQYF. The CDR3 DNA reads TGTGCCAGCAGTTACTCACAGGGGCCTTACGAGCAGTACTTC.

The table lists this clone with a few counts. The rearrangement links TRBV11-2 to TRBJ2-1; the match to TRBD2 covers 9 bases. Germline-derived CDR1 and CDR2 are SGHAT and FQNNGV. This CDR3 is built from 15 residues. With V trimmed by 2 bases and J by 9 bases, 8 bases remained unmatched. The CDR3 coding sequence is TGTGCCAGCAGCTTACGGCGGGAGGGCCAGGTTGAGCAGTTCTTC. Its protein product is CASSLRREGQVEQFF. The variable domain in full, with the rest retrieved from reference TRBV11-2 and TRBJ2-1, is EAGVAQSPRYKIIEKRQSVAFWCNPISGHATLYWYQQILGQGPKLLIQFQNNGVVDDSQLPKDRFSAERLKGVDSTLKIQPAKLEDSAVYLCASSLRREGQVEQFFGPGTRLTVL.

The chain links TRBV27 to TRBJ2-7; 7 bases are shared with TRBD1. The germline V gene has CDR1 MNHEY and CDR2 SMNVEV (reference sequence). The CDR3 is 15 residues long. V dropped 2 bases and J dropped 1; count of bases not matched to a gene: 5. The CDR3 coding sequence is TGTGCCAGCAGTTTAGCTAGGACAGGTTCCTACGAGCAGTACTTC. The encoded protein is CASSLARTGSYEQYF.

The chain couples TRBV12-2 to TRBJ1-5; TRBD1 is the table's D call, not checked against the DNA. TRBV12-2 represents a pseudogene. The CDR3 totals 17 residues. The chain's CDR3 is CASRLRCRRVGDQPQHF. The CDR3 DNA is TGTGCAAGTCGCTTAAGGTGTCGCAGGGTGGGCGATCAGCCCCAGCATTTT.

This clone was observed a handful of times. V is TRBV9 and J is TRBJ2-2; D might be TRBD2 (5 bases). The V and J ends lost 0 bases and 3 bases respectively, with 9 bases between them. Germline lookup yields CDR1 SGDLS and CDR2 YYNGEE. This CDR3 region has 15 residues. The chain's CDR3 is CASSVGSSYTGELFF. The CDR3 nucleotides read TGTGCCAGCAGCGTAGGGTCTAGCTACACCGGGGAGCTGTTTTTT.

A note on this clone: An end of the junction does not agree with germline; a read error may underlie this. The rearrangement joins TRBV27 to TRBJ2-1; D may be TRBD2 (6 bases). CDR3 length: 15 residues. Germline-derived CDR1 and CDR2 are MNHEY and SMNVEV (reference sequence). CDR3 loop: CASTLMWGAYNEQFF. The DNA for the CDR3 is TGTGCCAGCACTTTAATGTGGGGGGCCTACAATGAGCAGTTCTTC.

The V and J genes are TRBV6-4 and TRBJ2-3, with D perhaps TRBD2 (6 bases). CDR1 is MRHNA, CDR2 SNTAGT, per germline. Trimming cost V 2 bases and J 2 bases, with 8 bases left between them. This CDR3 spans 14 amino acids. The CDR3 DNA reads TGTGCCAGCAGTGACGGCGGGGACACAGATACGCAGTATTTT. Its translation: CASSDGGDTDTQYF.